Detailed here is one T cell receptor beta chain. Its cognate antigen is unknown. Measured with immunoSEQ multiplex PCR; TCRdb has only the in-frame clones, and not every one. In the table there are 45,000 to 55,000 clones, roughly 84% of which are singletons. The sample comes from a study of radiotherapy plus CTLA-4 blockade in lung cancer. Study context: Patients showed objective responses in 15% to 20% of cases, and disease control was achieved by around 30%.

CDR3 length: 11 residues. The ends were cut back, 3 bases at V and 5 bases at J, with 4 bases in the middle. Germline loops: CDR1 MNHNS, CDR2 SASEGT. Study outcomes and limitations: Radiotherapy was combined with ipilimumab, and tumor-derived TCR clones then expanded in blood. Per reports, early blood T cell clone dynamics, plus interferon-beta, forecast response most strongly.

Lung cancer patients with chemo-refractory metastatic non-small-cell disease were given focal radiation plus CTLA-4 blockade with ipilimumab. Material: peripheral blood, obtained from a patient treated with radiotherapy plus ipilimumab. V usage is TRBV6-1 and J usage is TRBJ1-2, with D uncertain. This sequence originates from a human donor with non-small cell lung cancer who had a partial response to radiotherapy plus ipilimumab. The CDR3 nucleotides are TGTGCCAGCAGTGATCCTTATGGCTACACCTTC. Amino acids: CASSDPYGYTF.